The source of this T cell receptor (beta chain) is a study of memory CD4+ T cells and cytomegalovirus serostatus. The sort gate was single viable CD3+CD4+CD8-CD45RO+ cells for memory CD4+ T cells. A word on this clone: The antigen remains undetermined.

The CDR3 totals 13 residues. Produced via immunoSEQ multiplex PCR; TCRdb's table is partial and in-frame only. The sample shows about 92,000 clones, about four fifths of them seen only once. Study outcomes and limitations: Of 150 to 200 reported CMV TCRbeta sequences, about 70 were found in memory CD4+ repertoires.

V and J are TRBV21-1 and TRBJ1-1. TRBV21-1 is an annotated pseudogene. The source material was memory CD4+ T cells from blood. The clonotype originates from an adult in good health and CMV-seropositive. The CDR3 loop is CASPVGMNTEAFF. CDR3 bases: TGTGCCAGCCCCGTGGGTATGAACACTGAAGCTTTCTTT.